This T cell receptor beta chain was profiled in a study of blood T cell repertoires in COVID-19. The germline V gene has CDR1 KGHDR and CDR2 SFDVKD. This CDR3 region has 13 residues. V was pared by 6 bases and J by 5 bases, with 10 bases between. This clone was counted only a few times. Assay: immunoSEQ multiplex PCR; the TCRdb copy retains only in-frame clones and omits some. Of roughly 83,000 clones listed, around nine tenths were seen once; the top ten hold approximately 8.1%. Sequenced: peripheral blood. This chain joins TRBV24-1 and TRBJ2-1, with D possibly TRBD1 on 6 matching bases. The receptor's source is an elderly man with active or convalescent COVID-19. Here the CDR3 reads CATSQQGHNEQFF. Here the CDR3 DNA reads TGTGCCACCAGTCAACAGGGCCACAATGAGCAGTTCTTC.